These T cell receptor beta chains were read from a single sample in a study of T cells in Graves' hyperthyroidism and ophthalmopathy. TCRdb reprocessed the multiplex PCR reads with MiXCR, giving one entry per CDR3 protein. The table has some 500,000 distinct CDR3 sequences, less than 25% seen once; the top ten hold around 10%. The sequencing sample was made of blood. The receptors stem from a woman aged 25 to 39 with Graves' ophthalmopathy. The CDR3 runs from the conserved cysteine through the conserved F or W.

j_gene,v_gene,CDR3aa
TRBJ1-3,TRBV12-3/TRBV12-4,CASQSAGNTIYF
TRBJ2-7,TRBV4-1,CASSQTPAWGYEQYF
TRBJ2-5,TRBV12-3/TRBV12-4,CASSSYRGQETQYF
TRBJ1-1,TRBV15,CATSRGLQGSTEAFF
TRBJ1-1,TRBV7-2,CASSLATGIDTEAFF
TRBJ2-5,TRBV4-1,CASSHRLAGAETQYF
TRBJ1-5,TRBV28,CASSPFLRGSRPQHF
TRBJ2-7,TRBV30,CAWSPIFEGVPYEQYF
TRBJ2-5,TRBV24-1,CATSDAGGAKTQYF
TRBJ1-1,TRBV30,CAWRAGWSEGKWTTEAFF
TRBJ2-2,TRBV6-4,CASSDSPGELFF
TRBJ1-2,TRBV6-5,CASRRNRDSYGYTF
TRBJ1-2,TRBV6-5,CASSYSGHLNYGYTF
TRBJ1-3,TRBV11-2,CASSFTQGQGNTIYF
TRBJ2-7,TRBV2,CATLGTGPYEQYF
TRBJ1-1,TRBV6-7,CASSYPPTSFPMAFF
TRBJ2-7,TRBV20-1,CSASTGTVSYEQYF
TRBJ1-5,TRBV28,CASSSRVGIQPQHF
TRBJ2-7,TRBV5-1,CASSYSGTAFQYEQYF
TRBJ2-5,TRBV7-9,CATRDRIQETQYF
TRBJ2-2,TRBV11-2,CASSWTDANTGELFF
TRBJ2-4,TRBV11-2,CASSLNTGESLAKNIQYF
TRBJ2-5,TRBV20-1,CSATPRLAGAGWETQYF
TRBJ2-7,TRBV28,CASSLTGVEQYF
TRBJ1-4,TRBV12-3/TRBV12-4,CASRAGTAEKLFF
TRBJ2-2,TRBV19,CASSMSGGAGELFF
TRBJ2-5,TRBV12-3/TRBV12-4,CASKGGSQETQYF
TRBJ1-5,TRBV19,CASNLQETNQPQHF
TRBJ1-2,TRBV6-2/TRBV6-3,CASSFRTAGVHGYTF
TRBJ2-5,TRBV12-3/TRBV12-4,CASSFLRGISSETQYF
TRBJ1-1,TRBV28,CASSLFGAGSLNTEAFF
TRBJ2-7,TRBV10-3,CAISDRDRVGYEQYF
TRBJ1-1,TRBV6-4,CASSEGWVLNTEAFF
TRBJ1-5,TRBV18,CASSDYTGTGNQPQHF
TRBJ1-5,TRBV6-1,CASSWTGVGNQPQHF
TRBJ2-7,TRBV6-2/TRBV6-3,CASSRWDRDEQYF
TRBJ1-5,TRBV19,CASSIRSEIGNQPQHF
TRBJ2-7,TRBV12-3/TRBV12-4,CASSSLAGGLFYEQYF
TRBJ1-5,TRBV27,CASSIFSNQPQHF
TRBJ1-5,TRBV30,CAWSKGQSNQPQHF
TRBJ2-5,TRBV2,CASSGTLHGETQYF
TRBJ1-2,TRBV6-1,CASSAGYDGYTF
TRBJ1-1,TRBV4-1,CASSRPQGRRTEAFF
TRBJ2-7,TRBV27,CASSLYGGDPFYEQYF
TRBJ1-2,TRBV7-3,CASSSTGDDYGYTF
TRBJ2-4,TRBV7-2,CASSLPLRTGKEAKNIQYF
TRBJ1-3,TRBV15,CATSRAGAGSGNTIYF
TRBJ2-2,TRBV6-1,CASRAQLNTGELFF
TRBJ1-5,TRBV4-1,CASSQTGTGGQPQHF
TRBJ1-5,TRBV24-1,CATRGRGPGGQPQHF
TRBJ1-1,TRBV2,CASSAEGRTEAFF